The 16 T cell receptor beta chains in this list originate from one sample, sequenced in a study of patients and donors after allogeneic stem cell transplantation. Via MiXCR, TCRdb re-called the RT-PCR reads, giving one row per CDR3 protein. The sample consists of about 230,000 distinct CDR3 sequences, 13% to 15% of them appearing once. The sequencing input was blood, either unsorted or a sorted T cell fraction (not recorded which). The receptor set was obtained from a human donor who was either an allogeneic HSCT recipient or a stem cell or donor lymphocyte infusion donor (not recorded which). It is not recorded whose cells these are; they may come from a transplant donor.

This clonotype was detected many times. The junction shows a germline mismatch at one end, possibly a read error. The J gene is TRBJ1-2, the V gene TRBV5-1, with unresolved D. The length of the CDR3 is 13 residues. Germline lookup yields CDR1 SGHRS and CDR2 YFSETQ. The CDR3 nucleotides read TGCGCCAGCAGCTTGGTCCCCGACTACGGCTACACCTTC. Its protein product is CASSLVPDYGYTF.

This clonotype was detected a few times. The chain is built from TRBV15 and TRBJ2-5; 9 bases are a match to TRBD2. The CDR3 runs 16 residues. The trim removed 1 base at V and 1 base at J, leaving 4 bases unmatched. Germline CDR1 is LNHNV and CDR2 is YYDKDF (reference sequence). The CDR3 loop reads CATSRAGGRAQETQYF. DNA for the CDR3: TGTGCCACCAGCAGAGCCGGCGGGAGGGCCCAAGAGACCCAGTACTTC.

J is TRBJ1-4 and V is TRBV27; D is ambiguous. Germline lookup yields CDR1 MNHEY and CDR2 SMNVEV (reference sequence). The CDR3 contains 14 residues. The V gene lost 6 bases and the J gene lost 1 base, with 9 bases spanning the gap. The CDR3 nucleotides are TGTGCCAGCAGATTTAGAGGAACTAATGAAAAACTGTTTTTT. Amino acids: CASRFRGTNEKLFF.

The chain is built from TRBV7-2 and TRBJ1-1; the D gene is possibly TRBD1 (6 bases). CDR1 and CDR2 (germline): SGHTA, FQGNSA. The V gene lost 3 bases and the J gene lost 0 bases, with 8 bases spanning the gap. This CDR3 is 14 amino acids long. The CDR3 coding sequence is TGTGCCAGCAGCTTTCAGGGGTTGAACACTGAAGCTTTCTTT. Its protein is CASSFQGLNTEAFF.

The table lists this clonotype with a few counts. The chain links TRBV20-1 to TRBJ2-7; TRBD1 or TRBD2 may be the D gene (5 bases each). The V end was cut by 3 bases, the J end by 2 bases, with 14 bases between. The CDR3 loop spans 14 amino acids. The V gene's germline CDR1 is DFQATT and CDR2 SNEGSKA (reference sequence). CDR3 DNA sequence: TGCAGTGCTAGGAGGGGCGCAGCAGCCTACGAGCAGTACTTC. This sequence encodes CSARRGAAAYEQYF.

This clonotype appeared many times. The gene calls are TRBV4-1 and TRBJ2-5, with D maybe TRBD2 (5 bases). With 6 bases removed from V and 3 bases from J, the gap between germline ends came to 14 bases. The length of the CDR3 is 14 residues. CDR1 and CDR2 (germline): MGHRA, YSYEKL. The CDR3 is CASSSGISEETQYF. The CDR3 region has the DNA TGCGCCAGCAGTTCCGGGATTTCAGAAGAGACCCAGTACTTC.

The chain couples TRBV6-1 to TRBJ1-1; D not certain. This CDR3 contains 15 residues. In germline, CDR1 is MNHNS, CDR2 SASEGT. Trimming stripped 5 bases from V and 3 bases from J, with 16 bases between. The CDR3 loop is CASSQRGGRDTEAFF. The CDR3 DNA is TGTGCCAGCAGTCAACGGGGAGGGCGGGACACTGAAGCTTTCTTT.

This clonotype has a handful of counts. CDR3 bases: TGTGCCAGCAGTCCTGGGACAGTAGATGAAAAACTGTTTTTT. Amino acids: CASSPGTVDEKLFF. The V gene is TRBV28, the J gene TRBJ1-4, with TRBD1 matching over 7 bases. V lost 5 bases and J lost 6; bases outside the gene matches: 6. Germline assignment: CDR1 MDHEN and CDR2 SYDVKM. The CDR3 loop spans 14 amino acids.

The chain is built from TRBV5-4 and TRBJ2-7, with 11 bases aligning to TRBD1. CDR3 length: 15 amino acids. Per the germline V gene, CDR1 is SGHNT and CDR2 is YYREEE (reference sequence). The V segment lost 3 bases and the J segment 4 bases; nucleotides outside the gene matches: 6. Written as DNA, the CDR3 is TGTGCCAGCAGCTATGGACAGGGGGCTTCGTACGAGCAGTACTTC. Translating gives CASSYGQGASYEQYF.

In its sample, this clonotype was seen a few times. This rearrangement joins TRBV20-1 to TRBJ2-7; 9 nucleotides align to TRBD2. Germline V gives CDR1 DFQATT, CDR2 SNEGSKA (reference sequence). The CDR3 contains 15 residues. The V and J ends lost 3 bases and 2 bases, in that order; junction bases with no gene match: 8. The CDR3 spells CSARRGLAGTYEQYF. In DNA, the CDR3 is TGCAGTGCTAGGAGAGGCCTAGCGGGGACCTACGAGCAGTACTTC.

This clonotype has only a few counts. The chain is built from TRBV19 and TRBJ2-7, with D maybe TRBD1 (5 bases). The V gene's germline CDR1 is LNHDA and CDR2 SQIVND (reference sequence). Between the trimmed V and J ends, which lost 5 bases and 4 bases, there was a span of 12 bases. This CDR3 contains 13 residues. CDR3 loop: CASSQTAKYEQYF. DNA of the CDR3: TGTGCCAGTAGTCAGACAGCCAAATACGAGCAGTACTTC.

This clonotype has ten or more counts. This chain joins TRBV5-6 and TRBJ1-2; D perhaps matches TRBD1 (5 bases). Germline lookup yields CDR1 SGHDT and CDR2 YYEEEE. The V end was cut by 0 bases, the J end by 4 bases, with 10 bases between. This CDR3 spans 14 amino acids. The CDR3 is CASSLGTPRYGYTF. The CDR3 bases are TGTGCCAGCAGCTTGGGGACACCTCGCTATGGCTACACCTTC.

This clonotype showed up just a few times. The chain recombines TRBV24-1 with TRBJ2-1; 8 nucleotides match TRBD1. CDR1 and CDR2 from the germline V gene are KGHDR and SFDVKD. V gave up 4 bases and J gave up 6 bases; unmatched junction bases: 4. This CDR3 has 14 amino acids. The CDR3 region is CATSDLGTGNEQFF. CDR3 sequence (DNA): TGTGCCACCAGTGACCTGGGGACAGGCAATGAGCAGTTCTTC.

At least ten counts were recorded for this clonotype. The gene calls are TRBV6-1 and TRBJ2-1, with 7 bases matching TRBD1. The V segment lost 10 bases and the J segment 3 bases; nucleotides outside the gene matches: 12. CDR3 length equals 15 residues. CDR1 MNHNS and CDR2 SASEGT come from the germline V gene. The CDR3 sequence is CAIQRGPPVYNEQFF. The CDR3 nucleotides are TGTGCCATCCAGAGGGGGCCCCCGGTCTACAATGAGCAGTTCTTC.

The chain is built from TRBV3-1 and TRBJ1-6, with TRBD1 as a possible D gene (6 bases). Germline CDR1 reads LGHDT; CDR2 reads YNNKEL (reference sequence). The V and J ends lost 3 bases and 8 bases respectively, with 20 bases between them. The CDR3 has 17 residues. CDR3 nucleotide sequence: TGTGCCAGCAGCCAGGACCCACTCAGGGGCTCCCATTCACCCCTCCACTTT. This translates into CASSQDPLRGSHSPLHF.

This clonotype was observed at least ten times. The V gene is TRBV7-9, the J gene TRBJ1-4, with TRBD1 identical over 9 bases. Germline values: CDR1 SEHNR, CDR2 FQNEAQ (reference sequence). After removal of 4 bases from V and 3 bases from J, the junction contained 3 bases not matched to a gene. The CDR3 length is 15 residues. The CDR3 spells CASSWDRAANEKLFF. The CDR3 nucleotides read TGTGCCAGCAGCTGGGACAGGGCCGCTAATGAAAAACTGTTTTTT. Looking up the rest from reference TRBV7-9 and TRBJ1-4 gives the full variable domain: DTGVSQNPRHKITKRGQNVTFRCDPISEHNRLYWYRQTLGQGPEFLTYFQNEAQLEKSRLLSDRFSAERPKGSFSTLEIQRTEQGDSAMYLCASSWDRAANEKLFFGSGTQLSVL.